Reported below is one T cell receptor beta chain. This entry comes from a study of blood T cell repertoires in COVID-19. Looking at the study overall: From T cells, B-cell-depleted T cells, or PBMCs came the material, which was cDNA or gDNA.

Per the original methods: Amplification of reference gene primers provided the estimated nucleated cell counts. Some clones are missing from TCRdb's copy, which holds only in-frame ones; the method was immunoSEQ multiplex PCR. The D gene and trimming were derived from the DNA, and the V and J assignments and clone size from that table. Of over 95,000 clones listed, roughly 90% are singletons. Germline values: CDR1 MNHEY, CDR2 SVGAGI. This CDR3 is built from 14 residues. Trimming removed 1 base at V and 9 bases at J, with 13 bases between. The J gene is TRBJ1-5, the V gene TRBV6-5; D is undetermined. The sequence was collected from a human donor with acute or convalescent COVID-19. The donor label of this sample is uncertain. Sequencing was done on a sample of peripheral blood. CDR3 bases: TGTGCCAGCAGTTACTTTGGGAGGGAAGGGCCCCAGCATTTT. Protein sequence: CASSYFGREGPQHF.